This T cell receptor (beta chain) is drawn from a study of metastatic and nonmetastatic thyroid tumors. Study-level information: Both malignant and benign thyroid patients supplied peripheral blood and tumor or nodule tissue samples, across which the repertoires of these patients were then compared.

J was trimmed by 3 bases and V by 5 bases; bases with no gene match: 6. This CDR3 has 15 amino acids. The germline CDR1 and CDR2 sequences are MNHNS and SASEGT. Study-level results: Malignant thyroid tumors reportedly had TCR beta diversity that was significantly higher than in benign nodules, in blood and tumor.

Authors' processing steps: Clinicopathological groups differed in CDR3, with these differences serving to build a distant-metastasis classifier for papillary thyroid cancer. TCRdb recomputed clones from the PCR reads via MiXCR. It is TCRdb's table, rather than the study itself, that gives the V and J calls and clone size. The data hold about 32,000 clones, with about 20% observed a single time. This clone was seen many times. Its antigen is currently unknown. Every patient was untreated before thyroid surgery. The source material was blood. V gene TRBV6-1 combines with J gene TRBJ1-2; 10 nucleotides match TRBD1. This sequence was found in a female donor with papillary thyroid cancer or a benign thyroid nodule (not recorded which). Some clones in this sample may be carry-over from other donors' samples. The CDR3 DNA follows: TGTGCCAGCAGTCCGGGACAGGGGCTTGACTATGGCTACACCTTC. Its protein product is CASSPGQGLDYGYTF.